This is a list of T cell receptor beta chains from one sample in a study of blood T cell repertoires in COVID-19. Generated by immunoSEQ multiplex PCR, the TCRdb table keeps only in-frame clones and is missing some. The data hold 85,000 to 130,000 clones, with 60% to 85% observed a single time. Material for sequencing was peripheral blood. The receptors were sampled from a man older than 75 with COVID-19, enrolled during active disease. The CDR3 runs from the conserved cysteine through the conserved F or W. The order of the fields is J gene, clone size, V gene, D gene, CDR3 DNA, CDR3 protein. A D gene is named only where the DNA matches it firmly. Clone size is shown for a subset of rows, as once, few, many or a class of expanded clone.

>TRBJ2-7|.|TRBV7-8|.
TGTGCCAGCAGCTTAGAGGCAGGGTATTACGAGCAGTACTTC
CASSLEAGYYEQYF
>TRBJ2-6|.|TRBV4-3|TRBD1
TGCGCCAGCAGCCAAGATCCCCCGTCAGGGGGCGGATGGGCCAACGTCCTGACTTTC
CASSQDPPSGGGWANVLTF
>TRBJ2-7|.|TRBV2|TRBD2
TGTGCCAGCAGCCACGAACGGAGCGGGAGGGACCCCTACGAGCAGTACTTC
CASSHERSGRDPYEQYF
>TRBJ1-3|few|TRBV2|TRBD1
TGTGCCAGCAGTACTCAGGGGGCCGCCATATATTTT
CASSTQGAAIYF
>TRBJ1-3|.|TRBV7-8|TRBD1
TGTGCCAGCAGCTTACGGGGACAGGGAAACACCATATATTTT
CASSLRGQGNTIYF
>TRBJ2-3|few|TRBV11-2|.
TGTGCCAGCAGCTTGCCAGGGACAGATACGCAGTATTTT
CASSLPGTDTQYF
>TRBJ2-5|.|TRBV28|TRBD2
TGTGCCAGCAGTCCGGATAGCGGGAGGAGAGAGACCCAGTACTTC
CASSPDSGRRETQYF
>TRBJ2-7|.|TRBV5-5|.
TGTGCCAGCAGCTTGGCGGGGATCCCCTACGAGCAGTACTTC
CASSLAGIPYEQYF
>TRBJ1-1|.|TRBV19|.
TGTGCCAGTAGTAACTTGAACACTGAAGCTTTCTTT
CASSNLNTEAFF
>TRBJ2-7|.|TRBV5-1|TRBD1
TGCGCCAGCAGCTTGGCCCCGGGACAGGGTTACGAGCAGTACTTC
CASSLAPGQGYEQYF
>TRBJ2-3|.|TRBV2|.
TGTGCCAGCAGATGGGACAACACAGATACGCAGTATTTT
CASRWDNTDTQYF
>TRBJ2-3|.|TRBV9|.
TGTGCCAGCAGCGTAGGACTAGCAGATACGCAGTATTTT
CASSVGLADTQYF
>TRBJ1-5|.|TRBV28|TRBD1
TGTGCCAGCAGTCTACAGGGGGGAAATCAGCCCCAGCATTTT
CASSLQGGNQPQHF
>TRBJ1-2|.|TRBV27|.
TGTGCCAGCAGTTCGACTGTGAGAGGCTATGGCTACACCTTC
CASSSTVRGYGYTF
>TRBJ1-6|.|TRBV27|TRBD1
TGTGCCAGCAGTTTTCTAAGCCGGGACAGCTTTAATTCACCCCTCCACTTT
CASSFLSRDSFNSPLHF
>TRBJ1-3|.|TRBV5-1|.
TGCGCCAGCAGCTTGGGACTTAGCTCTGGAAACACCATATATTTT
CASSLGLSSGNTIYF
>TRBJ2-1|few|TRBV11-2|.
TGTGCCAGCAGCTTAGACGGCGGATCCTACAATGAGCAGTTCTTC
CASSLDGGSYNEQFF
>TRBJ1-6|.|TRBV6-5|.
TGTGCCAGCAGCCAGGGTGGCAATTCACCCCTCCACTTT
CASSQGGNSPLHF
>TRBJ1-2|.|TRBV6-1|TRBD1
TGTGCCAGCAGTGAATTTGGGACAGGGGATATCTATGGCTACACCTTC
CASSEFGTGDIYGYTF
>TRBJ1-5|.|TRBV6-6|.
TGTGCCAGCAGAGACTTAGTCGATCAGCCCCAGCATTTT
CASRDLVDQPQHF
>TRBJ1-1|.|TRBV7-9|.
TGTGCCAGCAGCTTATCGCAGGTTTACACTGAAGCTTTCTTT
CASSLSQVYTEAFF
>TRBJ1-6|many|TRBV28|TRBD1
TGTGCCAGCAATCAACAGGGGTACTATAATTCACCCCTCCACTTT
CASNQQGYYNSPLHF
>TRBJ2-5|.|TRBV18|.
TGTGCCAGCTCACCGGCGGGAACCCAAGAGACCCAGTACTTC
CASSPAGTQETQYF
>TRBJ2-3|.|TRBV11-2|.
TGTGCCAGCAGCCCAGACCGGGCGCAGTATTTT
CASSPDRAQYF
>TRBJ1-6|.|TRBV6-1|.
TGTGCCAGCAGTGAAATCACAGGCTATAATTCACCCCTCCACTTT
CASSEITGYNSPLHF
>TRBJ1-2|.|TRBV12-3/TRBV12-4|TRBD1
TGTGCCAGCCATCTAGGGACAGGGAATGGCTACACCTTC
CASHLGTGNGYTF